These 3 T cell receptor beta chains were all obtained from the same sample, sequenced in a study of blood T cell repertoires in COVID-19. Libraries were prepared by immunoSEQ multiplex PCR; TCRdb keeps only in-frame clonotypes and omits some of them. The table records about 220,000 clones, more than 80% of them present only once. The sample taken for sequencing was peripheral blood. These receptors all come from a man younger than 40 who had recovered from COVID-19.

This sequence joins TRBV10-3 and TRBJ1-2; D is uncertain. The CDR3 extends over 17 amino acids. CDR1 is ENHRY, CDR2 SYGVKD, per germline. Deletions cut 10 bases from V and 0 bases from J, with 24 bases between. The CDR3 here is CASIGGPPPPPNYGYTF. The CDR3 nucleotides are TGTGCCAGTATCGGAGGGCCCCCCCCGCCTCCTAACTATGGCTACACCTTC.

The chain joins TRBV19 to TRBJ1-1, with D unresolved. This CDR3 spans 14 amino acids. Trimming left V 3 bases short and J 7 bases short, with 15 bases between. Per germline, CDR1 LNHDA and CDR2 SQIVND (reference sequence). This chain's CDR3 is CASSIWQRGGEAFF. As DNA, the CDR3 is TGTGCCAGTAGTATTTGGCAGCGCGGTGGTGAAGCTTTCTTT.

This sequence joins TRBV6-5 and TRBJ1-1; a possible D gene is TRBD1 (5 bases). The ends were cut back, 1 base at V and 10 bases at J, with 7 bases in the middle. Germline loops: CDR1 MNHEY, CDR2 SVGAGI. The CDR3 runs 11 residues. CDR3 nucleotides: TGTGCCAGCAGTTACTGGGGGGTAGCTTTCTTT. Its protein is CASSYWGVAFF.